This T cell receptor (beta chain) was identified in a study of cytomegalovirus exposure and HLA in healthy donors. The study, taken as a whole, reports: In all likelihood, a cluster of highly shared sequence variants was a sequencing artifact. As confirmed in vitro, a few CMV-associated chains were specific for CMV antigens.

As for this clone: What it recognizes is unknown.

The CDR3 runs to 12 residues. With 7 bases clipped from V and 5 bases from J, the junction kept 6 bases outside the gene matches. Germline V gene lookup returns CDR1 SGHNT and CDR2 YYREEE (reference sequence). PCR employed 60 Vbeta and 13 Jbeta primers. Using immunoSEQ multiplex PCR, the repertoire was profiled, and TCRdb retains in-frame clones only, with some absent. The table lists around 62,000 clones, approximately 80% of them singletons. The source material was PBMCs. This chain connects TRBV5-4 to TRBJ2-7, with 7 nucleotides matching TRBD1. The receptor was derived from a woman between 25 and 40 years old in good health and CMV-seronegative. DNA for the CDR3: TGTGCCAGCGGCACAGGGGCCCACGAGCAGTACTTC. Translation: CASGTGAHEQYF. Together with reference TRBV5-4 and TRBJ2-7, the CDR3 gives the full variable domain: ETGVTQSPTHLIKTRGQQVTLRCSSQSGHNTVSWYQQALGQGPQFIFQYYREEENGRGNFPPRFSGLQFPNYSSELNVNALELDDSALYLCASGTGAHEQYFGPGTRLTVT.